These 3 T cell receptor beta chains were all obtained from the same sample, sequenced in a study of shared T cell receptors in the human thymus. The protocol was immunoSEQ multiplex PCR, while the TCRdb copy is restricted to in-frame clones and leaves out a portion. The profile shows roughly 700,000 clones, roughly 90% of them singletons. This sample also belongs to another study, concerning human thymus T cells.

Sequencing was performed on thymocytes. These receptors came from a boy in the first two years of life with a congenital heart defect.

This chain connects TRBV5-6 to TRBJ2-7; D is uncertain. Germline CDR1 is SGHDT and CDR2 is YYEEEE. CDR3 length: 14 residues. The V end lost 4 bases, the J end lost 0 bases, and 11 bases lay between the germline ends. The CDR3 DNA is TGTGCCAGCAGCCCCCGGCGACACTCCTACGAGCAGTACTTC. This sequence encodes CASSPRRHSYEQYF.

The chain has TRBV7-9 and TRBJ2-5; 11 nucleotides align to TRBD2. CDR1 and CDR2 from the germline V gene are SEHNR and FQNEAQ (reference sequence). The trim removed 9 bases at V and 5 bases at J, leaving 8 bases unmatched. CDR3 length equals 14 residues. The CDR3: CASLLAGDDETQYF. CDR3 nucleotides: TGTGCCAGTCTACTAGCGGGAGACGACGAGACCCAGTACTTC. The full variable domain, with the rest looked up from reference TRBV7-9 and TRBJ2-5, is DTGVSQNPRHKITKRGQNVTFRCDPISEHNRLYWYRQTLGQGPEFLTYFQNEAQLEKSRLLSDRFSAERPKGSFSTLEIQRTEQGDSAMYLCASLLAGDDETQYFGPGTRLLVL.

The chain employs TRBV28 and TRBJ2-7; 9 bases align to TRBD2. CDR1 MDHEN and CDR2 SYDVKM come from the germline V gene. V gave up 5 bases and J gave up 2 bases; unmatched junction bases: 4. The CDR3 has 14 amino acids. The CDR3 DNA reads TGTGCCAGCAGTCCGACTAGCGGACCCTACGAGCAGTACTTC. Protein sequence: CASSPTSGPYEQYF.